This T cell receptor beta chain originates from a study of blood T cell repertoires in COVID-19. The ends were cut back, 5 bases at V and 1 base at J, with 11 bases in the middle. Per the germline V gene, CDR1 is SGHTA and CDR2 is FQGNSA. The length of the CDR3 is 14 residues. Profiling relied on immunoSEQ multiplex PCR, and the TCRdb table lists in-frame clones only, not all of them. The table records about 130,000 clones, approximately 87% of them present only once. This sequence joins TRBV7-2 and TRBJ1-1; possibly TRBD1 for D (5 bases). The specimen was peripheral blood. The clonotype originates from a man between 65 and 85 years old with active COVID-19. This chain's CDR3 is CASSPPTANTEAFF. The DNA for the CDR3 is TGTGCCAGCAGCCCGCCGACAGCGAACACTGAAGCTTTCTTT.